This TCR beta chain was retrieved from a study of cytomegalovirus exposure and HLA in healthy donors. Whole-study findings and limits: The study put 150 to 200 TCR beta chains on its list as cytomegalovirus-associated. Most sequenced TCRs were rare (though some public TCRs occurred in many donors). Through in vitro validation, a few CMV-associated chains were shown to be specific for CMV antigens.

The CDR3 extends over 15 amino acids. From germline, CDR1 is SNHLY and CDR2 FYNNEI. V dropped 6 bases and J dropped 5; count of bases not matched to a gene: 9. PCR used 60 Vbeta primers and 13 Jbeta primers. The repertoire was sequenced with immunoSEQ multiplex PCR; TCRdb's copy has only in-frame clones and lacks some. This table has over 95,000 clones, roughly three quarters appearing once. About this clone: Its antigen is not identified.

This chain joins TRBV2 and TRBJ2-2; 7 nucleotides align to TRBD1. The sequence derives from a female donor in good health and CMV-seronegative. Sample: PBMCs. DNA for the CDR3: TGTGCCAGCAGAGCCACCGGGACAGATACCGGGGAGCTGTTTTTT. Translating gives CASRATGTDTGELFF.